A single sample is the source of the 2 T cell receptor beta chains below, sequenced in a study of blood T cell repertoires in COVID-19. Only in-frame clones appear in the TCRdb table, and some are missing; sequencing was by immunoSEQ multiplex PCR. This sample carries under 200,000 clones, around 88% of them seen once, and the ten largest clones take 5% to 7%. The sample taken for sequencing was PBMCs or T cells enriched from blood (not recorded which). The origin of the receptors is a man in his forties or fifties with acute COVID-19.

V usage is TRBV7-2 and J usage is TRBJ1-3; D gene unclear. The CDR3 spans 15 residues. Germline V lookup: CDR1 SGHTA, CDR2 FQGNSA. V was clipped by 6 bases and J by 2 bases, with 14 bases between them. The CDR3 reads CASSYAQEAGNTIYF. The CDR3 nucleotides read TGTGCCAGCAGTTATGCCCAGGAAGCTGGAAACACCATATATTTT.

This clone was seen a few times. The chain couples TRBV7-3 to TRBJ2-1; 10 nucleotides align to TRBD2. The CDR3 runs to 15 residues. V lost 2 bases and J lost 9; bases outside the gene matches: 7. The germline V gene has CDR1 SGHTA and CDR2 FQGTGA. The CDR3, as DNA: TGTGCCAGCAGCTTACTAGCGGGAGACCTAGGTGAGCAGTTCTTC. Translated: CASSLLAGDLGEQFF.